This TCR beta chain was observed in a study of shared T cell receptors in the human thymus. TCRdb's table, derived via immunoSEQ multiplex PCR, lists solely in-frame clones and lacks some. This sample yields 500,000 to 550,000 clones, of which approximately 80% are seen a single time; about 0.013% belongs to the top ten. This CDR3 region has 16 residues. Germline assignment: CDR1 MNHEY and CDR2 SMNVEV (reference sequence). Trimming took off 5 bases at V and 3 bases at J, with 18 bases between the two ends. The sample also formed part of further work on human thymus T cells. This second study notes: Within thymic and blood repertoires, V and J gene usage appeared to be biased.

The source of this sequence is a boy younger than two with a congenital heart defect. The sequenced sample consisted of thymocytes. This chain joins TRBV27 and TRBJ2-3, with D tentatively TRBD2 (6 bases). Written as DNA, the CDR3 is TGTGCCAGCAGTCCCTTGGGTAGGGGAGGAACAGATACGCAGTATTTT. Translated: CASSPLGRGGTDTQYF.